These 20 T cell receptor beta chains originate from one sample sequenced in a study of T cell responses to AZD1222 COVID-19 vaccine. TCRdb keeps only in-frame clones here, not all; method: immunoSEQ multiplex PCR. The data hold about 130,000 clones, with approximately 90% observed a single time. This specimen consisted of peripheral blood, obtained on day 0 of AZD1222 vaccination. The receptor set was obtained from an adult in good health.

The chain recombines TRBV11-3 with TRBJ1-1, with D tentatively TRBD1 (5 bases). The germline gives CDR1 SGHNT, CDR2 YENEEA. The CDR3 consists of 13 residues. Between the trimmed V and J ends, which lost 6 bases and 1 base, there was a span of 9 bases. CDR3 in DNA: TGTGCCAGCAGAGGGACTGCGAACACTGAAGCTTTCTTT. Protein: CASRGTANTEAFF. Full variable domain (rest looked up from reference TRBV11-3 and TRBJ1-1): EAGVVQSPRYKIIEKKQPVAFWCNPISGHNTLYWYLQNLGQGPELLIRYENEEAVDDSQLPKDRFSAERLKGVDSTLKIQPAELGDSAVYLCASRGTANTEAFFGQGTRLTVV.

The gene calls are TRBV5-1 and TRBJ2-3; the match to TRBD1 covers 8 bases. Germline values: CDR1 SGHRS, CDR2 YFSETQ. With 4 bases clipped from V and 1 base from J, the junction kept 2 bases outside the gene matches. This CDR3 has 14 residues. The CDR3 sequence: CASSPDRGTDTQYF. DNA for the CDR3: TGCGCCAGCAGCCCGGACAGGGGCACAGATACGCAGTATTTT.

This clone was counted between two and nine times. The chain combines TRBV7-2 with TRBJ1-3; D is unresolved. Trimming pared 5 bases from V and 0 bases from J, leaving 11 bases between. The CDR3 spans 15 residues. The V gene's germline CDR1 is SGHTA and CDR2 FQGNSA. CDR3 nucleotides: TGTGCCAGCAGCGTCTTCGCAAGCTCTGGAAACACCATATATTTT. Its protein is CASSVFASSGNTIYF.

This chain joins TRBV5-4 and TRBJ2-1; no clear D. V dropped 2 bases and J dropped 6 bases, with 6 bases sitting between them. The length of the CDR3 is 12 residues. Germline CDR1 and CDR2: SGHNT and YYREEE (reference sequence). The CDR3 bases are TGTGCCAGCAGCTTACACTCCAATGAGCAGTTCTTC. Amino acid sequence: CASSLHSNEQFF.

This clone was counted a single time. This sequence joins TRBV28 and TRBJ2-2; D is perhaps TRBD1 (6 bases). CDR3 length: 15 residues. V was pared by 2 bases and J by 6 bases, with 13 bases between. Germline CDR1 is MDHEN and CDR2 is SYDVKM. CDR3 in amino acids: CASSLASEGAGELFF. The CDR3 DNA follows: TGTGCCAGCAGTTTAGCTTCAGAGGGGGCCGGGGAGCTGTTTTTT.

V is TRBV18 and J is TRBJ1-4; D gene ambiguous. The germline V and J ends were trimmed by 5 bases and 7 bases, with 17 bases remaining between them. The CDR3 covers 15 residues. Germline values: CDR1 KGHSH, CDR2 LQKENI. This CDR3 is CASSSSKEKVEKLFF. DNA of the CDR3: TGTGCCAGCTCATCTTCAAAAGAGAAGGTTGAAAAACTGTTTTTT.

The chain employs TRBV30 and TRBJ2-7; D gene unclear. The V gene's germline CDR1 is GTSNPN and CDR2 SVGIG (reference sequence). V was shortened by 0 bases and J by 7 bases, with 13 bases between the two germline ends. The CDR3 consists of 13 residues. The CDR3 reads CAWSVRPVGEQYF. The CDR3 region has the DNA TGTGCCTGGAGTGTACGACCCGTGGGTGAGCAGTACTTC.

This chain joins TRBV7-2 and TRBJ2-3, with D perhaps matching TRBD1 (6 bases). The length of the CDR3 is 16 residues. Between the trimmed V and J ends, which lost 3 bases and 6 bases, there was a span of 19 bases. Germline values: CDR1 SGHTA, CDR2 FQGNSA. The CDR3 sequence: CASSFPTGSWPDTQYF. CDR3 DNA sequence: TGTGCCAGCAGCTTTCCGACAGGCTCTTGGCCGGATACGCAGTATTTT.

This clone was found once. CDR3 in DNA: TGTGCCAGCAGATCCCGACAGGGGCTCTCCTACGAGCAGTACTTC. Translation gives CASRSRQGLSYEQYF. The chain combines TRBV11-2 with TRBJ2-7; 8 bases line up with TRBD1. V dropped 6 bases and J dropped 0; count of bases not matched to a gene: 7. Germline lookup yields CDR1 SGHAT and CDR2 FQNNGV. CDR3 size: 15 residues. The full variable domain, rest sourced from reference TRBV11-2 and TRBJ2-7, is EAGVAQSPRYKIIEKRQSVAFWCNPISGHATLYWYQQILGQGPKLLIQFQNNGVVDDSQLPKDRFSAERLKGVDSTLKIQPAKLEDSAVYLCASRSRQGLSYEQYFGPGTRLTVT.

This clone was found once. This rearrangement joins TRBV3-1 (or the pseudogene TRBV3-2) to TRBJ1-5; possibly TRBD1 for D (6 bases). The CDR3 extends over 14 amino acids. The V gene's germline CDR1 is LGHDT and CDR2 YNNKEL (reference sequence). V was trimmed by 4 bases and J by 6 bases, leaving 13 bases between them. The CDR3 region has the DNA TGTGCCAGCAGCCGTCGGGGGCTCGGTCAGCCCCAGCATTTT. Its translation: CASSRRGLGQPQHF.

J is TRBJ1-1 and V is TRBV5-1, with a possible D match to TRBD1 (5 bases). Trimming cost V 2 bases and J 1 base, with 6 bases left between them. Germline V gives CDR1 SGHRS, CDR2 YFSETQ. The CDR3 is made up of 13 amino acids. The CDR3 DNA is TGCGCCAGCAGCTTCGACAGGAACACTGAAGCTTTCTTT. Its translation is CASSFDRNTEAFF.

The chain couples TRBV24-1 to TRBJ1-5; D is undetermined. Trimming pared 11 bases from V and 2 bases from J, leaving 9 bases between. CDR1 is KGHDR and CDR2 is SFDVKD in the germline V gene. The CDR3 extends over 12 amino acids. The CDR3 DNA is TGTGCCAGAGCCCAACGCAATCAGCCCCAGCATTTT. Its translation is CARAQRNQPQHF.

J is TRBJ2-7 and V is TRBV3-1 (or the pseudogene TRBV3-2); D gene uncertain. The V and J ends lost 2 bases and 4 bases respectively, with 9 bases between them. CDR1 is LGHDT, CDR2 YNNKEL, per germline (reference sequence). The CDR3 runs 13 residues. The CDR3 spells CASSQHKTYEQYF. CDR3 nucleotide sequence: TGTGCCAGCAGCCAACACAAGACATACGAGCAGTACTTC.

The V gene is TRBV7-6, the J gene TRBJ1-1, with 8 bases that match TRBD1. Germline V lookup: CDR1 SGHVS, CDR2 FNYEAQ. With V trimmed by 6 bases and J by 3 bases, 9 bases remained unmatched. There are 15 residues in the CDR3. DNA for the CDR3: TGTGCCAGCAGTCCGACAGGGGTTGGGGACACTGAAGCTTTCTTT. Protein: CASSPTGVGDTEAFF. Using reference TRBV7-6 and TRBJ1-1 for the parts outside the CDR3, the full variable domain is GAGVSQSPRYKVTKRGQDVALRCDPISGHVSLYWYRQALGQGPEFLTYFNYEAQQDKSGLPNDRFSAERPEGSISTLTIQRTEQRDSAMYRCASSPTGVGDTEAFFGQGTRLTVV.

The chain recombines TRBV9 with TRBJ2-6; D uncertain. CDR1 and CDR2 from the germline V gene are SGDLS and YYNGEE. Trimming shortened V by 0 bases and J by 2 bases, and 12 bases separated the two germline ends. CDR3 length: 17 residues. CDR3 coding DNA: TGTGCCAGCAGCGTAGAGGTTGGTGGGGCTGGGGCCAACGTCCTGACTTTC. Translating it yields CASSVEVGGAGANVLTF. The full variable domain, rest sourced from reference TRBV9 and TRBJ2-6, is DSGVTQTPKHLITATGQRVTLRCSPRSGDLSVYWYQQSLDQGLQFLIQYYNGEERAKGNILERFSAQQFPDLHSELNLSSLELGDSALYFCASSVEVGGAGANVLTFGAGSRLTVL.

This sequence joins TRBV7-2 and TRBJ2-3; a possible D gene is TRBD2 (5 bases). The CDR3 extends over 15 amino acids. The V and J ends lost 5 bases and 5 bases respectively, with 17 bases between them. Germline V CDR1 and CDR2: SGHTA, FQGNSA. CDR3 region: CASSPQDFVGDTQYF. The CDR3 DNA sequence: TGTGCCAGCAGCCCGCAGGACTTTGTGGGAGATACGCAGTATTTT.

Here the CDR3 DNA reads TGCAGCGTTGTGGGACTAGCGGGGGTATATGAGCAGTTCTTC. It is translated as CSVVGLAGVYEQFF. This rearrangement joins TRBV29-1 to TRBJ2-1, with TRBD2 matching 14 bases. V lost 4 bases to trimming and J lost 8 bases; unmatched junction nucleotides: 4. Germline CDR1 reads SQVTM; CDR2 reads ANQGSEA. This CDR3 is built from 14 residues.

The V and J genes are TRBV6-2 or TRBV6-3 and TRBJ1-5; a weak D match, TRBD1 (6 bases). From germline, CDR1 is MNHEY and CDR2 SVGEGT. With 0 bases removed from V and 4 bases from J, the gap between germline ends came to 16 bases. The CDR3 runs to 17 residues. The CDR3 loop is CASSYSFGGPRNQPQHF. The CDR3 nucleotides read TGTGCCAGCAGTTACTCGTTCGGGGGGCCACGGAATCAGCCCCAGCATTTT.

The chain couples TRBV4-2 to TRBJ1-4, with D perhaps matching TRBD1 (5 bases). V dropped 0 bases and J dropped 8 bases, with 13 bases sitting between them. CDR1 is LGHNA, CDR2 YNFKEQ, per germline. The CDR3 runs 15 residues. The CDR3 region is CASSQDRGRSEKLFF. The CDR3, as DNA: TGTGCCAGCAGCCAAGATCGGGGCAGATCAGAAAAACTGTTTTTT.

This clone was seen a single time. This chain uses TRBV9 with TRBJ2-5; possible D gene TRBD2, 7 bases. V was trimmed by 0 bases and J by 5 bases, leaving 11 bases between them. The CDR3 loop spans 14 amino acids. Germline loops: CDR1 SGDLS, CDR2 YYNGEE. CDR3 residues: CASSVVGGHETQYF. The CDR3 region has the DNA TGTGCCAGCAGCGTAGTCGGGGGGCATGAGACCCAGTACTTC.